This T cell receptor (beta chain) was captured by sequencing in a study of cytomegalovirus exposure and HLA in healthy donors (dated by TCRdb to about 2017). Background on the whole study: An earlier analysis of approximately 600 of the donors reported about 250 Gb of sequence data and roughly 110 million unique TCR beta sequences from 150 million to 200 million T cells. Among over 350 genotyped donors of the cohort, an average of roughly 240,000 unique TCR beta nucleotide sequences were sequenced per donor, roughly 20% of them non-productive. A separate validation cohort of some 130 different subjects was used in addition to the 666-subject first cohort. An early release that covered roughly 600 HLA-typed donors contained about 300 gigabases of sequencing data and tens of millions of unique TCR sequences. The genetic ancestry cluster associated with self-reported Caucasian donors included around four fifths of the roughly 400 genotyped donors. Because of strong linkage in the cohort, roughly five DR-DQ haplotypes were treated as single units for association and clustering. All discovery cohort repertoires had been generated using a single sequencing platform. The study aimed to test whether cataloging public T cell receptors could reveal signatures of past pathogen exposure. In a later analysis, previously published TCR beta repertoires from 600 to 850 donors were re-analyzed and high-resolution HLA genotyping was added so that TCR occurrence patterns could be studied. In the later analysis, no new phenotypic data were used to find candidate immune exposures; instead, reliance was placed on TCR beta sequences and their occurrence across donors. HLA typing included class I and class II loci at four-digit resolution. Typing coverage varied by locus: roughly 620-640 donors for A, B, C, DRB1 and DQB1; approximately 520 for DQA1; approximately 610 for DPA1; approximately 450 for DPB1. To predict cytomegalovirus infection status, the study brought together high-throughput TCR immunosequencing, statistical association of individual TCRs with disease status, and machine learning. A later genetic analysis took genome-wide SNP genotypes for about 55% of the 666 donors and used that subset as a discovery cohort. To decide whether each TCR beta V gene segment behaved as functional or pseudogenic, an earlier analysis of approximately 600 of the donors relied on high-throughput TCR beta sequencing. The T cell repertoires of 666 subjects were profiled by immunosequencing and related to cytomegalovirus serostatus. Donor age, sex, ethnicity and CMV serostatus were compiled alongside the repertoire data. Points the paper makes about the study in general: An earlier analysis of approximately 600 of the donors showed that most TCR beta V segments appeared in productive rearrangements either about 87% or about 30% of the time, which broadly matched IMGT annotations. Compared with equally common non-associated chains, HLA-associated TCR beta chains in a later analysis were more clonally expanded and had lower generation probabilities. In a later analysis, some 17,000 TCR beta sequences were associated with specific HLA alleles at a false discovery rate of 0.05. A further reported finding was that TCR beta sequences accurately predicted the HLA-A and HLA-B alleles for most subjects in the first cohort. It was suggested by the authors that the approach could potentially be generalized to other disease states and immunological phenotypes. A group of highly shared sequence variants was considered likely to be a technical artifact of the sequencing pipeline. Immune exposure information for the cohort was limited to CMV serostatus. According to a later analysis, TCR association rates differed among HLA loci, with DRB1 alleles showing the most associated TCRs and HLA-C alleles showing the fewest. A total of 150 to 200 TCR beta chains were listed by the study as associated with cytomegalovirus. In a later genetic analysis, a missense DCLRE1C variant was associated with V-gene and J-gene trimming of TCR beta chains, and the association was replicated in an independent cohort. Several of the top co-occurrence clusters appeared to be linked to parvovirus B19, influenza, CMV and Epstein-Barr virus, according to a later analysis. Correlated functional status among segregating V segments might reflect linkage disequilibrium, but an unknown experimental factor could not be ruled out. The cohort was sequenced for TCR beta chains only, and without alpha or paired-chain data the features that could be detected were limited. The classifier was reported to diagnose cytomegalovirus status with high specificity and sensitivity in both the original and validation cohorts. According to a later analysis, most CMV-associated TCR beta chains appeared to be HLA-restricted, and the HLA associations seemed to be driven largely by CMV exposure. While some public TCRs were present in many individuals, most TCR sequences turned up only very rarely across donors. A later genetic analysis reported fewer N-insertions in productive TCRs among donors in an Asian-associated ancestry cluster than the roughly 690-donor mean. Assigning TCR associations to individual alleles was difficult when HLA alleles, especially DR and DQ, strongly co-occurred. In vitro tests confirmed that a few of the cytomegalovirus-associated TCR beta chains recognize cytomegalovirus antigens. HLA typing was unavailable for some donors at each locus, so association tests used only the typed subset. The earlier analysis of 587 of the donors excluded seventeen rarely observed V segments, including chromosome 9 orphons, because counts were too low. Roughly uniform sequencing depth across donors was assumed in presence/absence analyses, although this assumption may not hold.

Comments on this clone: This receptor's antigen is unknown. Base quality data are lacking; no much larger clone is found one base away.

Libraries were made using the immunoSEQ multiplex PCR assay. The multiplex PCR relied on a mix of 60 forward primers for TCR Vbeta segments and 13 reverse primers for TCR Jbeta segments. Amplification of the CDR3 region of rearranged TCR beta genes was performed with a multiplex PCR assay on genomic DNA. The Illumina HiSeq System was used to sequence the amplified TCR beta libraries as 87-base-pair reads. For the original study's pipeline: Across the 700 or so repertoires, a later analysis counted around 80 million unique TCR beta chains, around 11 million of which were shared by at least two donors. To remove PCR and sequencing errors, raw reads were error-corrected and collapsed into unique sequences using a nearest-neighbor algorithm that merged closely related sequences. CDR3 sequences were aligned to IMGT reference sequences to assign V, D and J gene segments. For a sequence to be retained, a match of at least six nucleotides was required to both a V gene segment and a J gene segment. Rearrangements were called productive when the CDR3 lacked stop codons and stayed in frame with V and J; all others were non-productive. CDR3 was defined according to IMGT convention as the region running from the second conserved V-encoded cysteine to the conserved J-encoded phenylalanine. The earlier analysis of 500 to 750 of the donors excluded any sequence lacking an unambiguous match to a single V gene segment. An earlier analysis of a few hundred of the donors called V segments functional above 56.7% productive rearrangements and segregating when the between-donor standard deviation exceeded 5%. A statistical classification framework was built for diagnosing cytomegalovirus status from the catalog of TCR beta chain sequences. In a later analysis, V and J genes were assigned by comparing TCR nucleotide sequences against IMGT/GENE-DB human TR gene sequences. A later analysis assigned CDR3 sequences and most-parsimonious VDJ recombination scenarios with the TCRdist pipeline. In a later analysis, each TCR beta chain was defined by its CDR3 amino acid sequence together with its V-gene family, and reads without a unique V-gene family were excluded. To address suspected cross-contamination and a sequencing artifact, a later analysis removed approximately 600 highly shared, low-generation-probability nucleotide sequences. A later analysis calculated a clonal expansion index for each public chain from normalized within-repertoire ranks of inferred template counts. In a later analysis, generation probabilities were computed with a VDJ recombination model fitted to out-of-frame rearrangements, and the resulting probabilities were checked against IGoR. In a later analysis, hypergeometric tests were used to score TCR-TCR, TCR-HLA and TCR-CMV co-occurrence, with a repertoire-size bias correction applied to TCR pairs. False discovery rates were estimated in a later analysis by permuting HLA or CMV assignments 20 times. In a later analysis, co-occurring TCRs were grouped using DBSCAN, and TCRdist sequence similarity was added for clustering within HLA-allele-positive subsets. Repertoires with fewer than 30,000 or more than 120,000 public chains, plus five repertoires with anomalous nucleotide sharing, were excluded from co-occurrence clustering. TCRdb provides this immuneACCESS table in a form limited to in-frame rearrangements. Some clones are lacking; in checked studies, under half of them reflect an unresolved V gene, and why the rest are absent is not known. That table is the source of V, J and clone size, and D and trimming were worked out from the DNA. In all, the sample holds more than 100,000 clones, and over 60% of those were seen once. In total, the top ten clones hold approximately 1.8% of the sample.

The cohort comprised under 700 healthy bone marrow donors. At the time of sampling, every cohort member was nominally healthy, though immune exposures that went unrecorded were likely present. The donor was CMV seropositive and was included in the group of 270 or so seropositive cohort members. Each donor provided a peripheral blood sample, and peripheral blood mononuclear cells were used for TCR beta sequencing. The Qiagen DNeasy Blood Extraction Kit was used to extract genomic DNA from the blood cell samples. The TCR sequence derives from a female donor in good health and CMV-seropositive. The sequencing input was PBMCs.

The nucleotide sequence reads as follows: TGTGCCTGGAGTGTACTGGGGCAGTTTTACGAGCAGTACTTC. It specifies CAWSVLGQFYEQYF. The sequence is built from TRBV30 and TRBJ2-5; perhaps TRBD1 is the D gene, with 5 bases matching. TRBJ2-7 matches the DNA end more closely, so the J call is doubtful. Taken from cysteine to phenylalanine, the CDR3 has 14 residues. Only CDR3 DNA remains: 42 bases, in frame from the first base. The germline V gene (reference sequence) specifies GTSNPN as CDR1 and SVGIG as CDR2.